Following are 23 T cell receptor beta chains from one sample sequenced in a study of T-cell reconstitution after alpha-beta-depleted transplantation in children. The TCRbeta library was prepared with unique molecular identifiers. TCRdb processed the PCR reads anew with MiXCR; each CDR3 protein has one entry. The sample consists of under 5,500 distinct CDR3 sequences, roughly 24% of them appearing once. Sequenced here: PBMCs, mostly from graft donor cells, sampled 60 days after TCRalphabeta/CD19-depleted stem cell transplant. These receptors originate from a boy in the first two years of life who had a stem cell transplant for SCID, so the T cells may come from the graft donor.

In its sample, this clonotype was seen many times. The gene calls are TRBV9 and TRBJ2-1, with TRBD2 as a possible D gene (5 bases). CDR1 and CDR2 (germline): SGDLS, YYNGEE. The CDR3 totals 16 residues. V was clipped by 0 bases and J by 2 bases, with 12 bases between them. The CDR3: CASSVVGVGAYNEQFF. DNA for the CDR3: TGTGCCAGCAGCGTAGTTGGGGTGGGAGCCTACAATGAGCAGTTCTTC.

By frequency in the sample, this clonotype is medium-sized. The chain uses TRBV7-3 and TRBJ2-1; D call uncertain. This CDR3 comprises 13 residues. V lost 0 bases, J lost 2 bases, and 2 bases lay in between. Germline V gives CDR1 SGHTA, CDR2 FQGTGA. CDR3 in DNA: TGTGCCAGCAGCTTAACACCCTACAATGAGCAGTTCTTC. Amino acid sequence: CASSLTPYNEQFF.

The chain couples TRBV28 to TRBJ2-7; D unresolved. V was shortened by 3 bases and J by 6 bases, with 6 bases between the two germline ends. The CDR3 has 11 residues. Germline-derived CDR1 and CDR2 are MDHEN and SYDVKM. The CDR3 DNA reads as TGTGCCAGCAGTTTTGGTGGCGAGCAGTACTTC. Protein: CASSFGGEQYF.

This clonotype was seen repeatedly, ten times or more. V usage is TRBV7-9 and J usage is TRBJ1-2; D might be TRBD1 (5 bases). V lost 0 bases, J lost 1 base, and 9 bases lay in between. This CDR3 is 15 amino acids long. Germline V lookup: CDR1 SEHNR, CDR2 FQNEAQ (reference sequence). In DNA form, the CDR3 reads TGTGCCAGCAGCTTAGCGCAGACAGATAACTATGGCTACACCTTC. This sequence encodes CASSLAQTDNYGYTF.

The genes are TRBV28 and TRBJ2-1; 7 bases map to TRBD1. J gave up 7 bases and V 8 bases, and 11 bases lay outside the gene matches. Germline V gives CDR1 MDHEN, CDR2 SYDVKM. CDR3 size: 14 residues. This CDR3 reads CASASLDRVNEQFF. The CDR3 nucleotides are TGTGCCAGCGCTTCGCTCGACAGGGTAAATGAGCAGTTCTTC.

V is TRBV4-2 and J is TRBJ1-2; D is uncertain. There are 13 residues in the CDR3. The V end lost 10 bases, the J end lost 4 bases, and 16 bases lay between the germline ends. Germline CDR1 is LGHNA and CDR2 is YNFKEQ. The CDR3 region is CAMSPGLTYGYTF. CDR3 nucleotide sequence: TGTGCCATGAGCCCCGGACTTACCTATGGCTACACCTTC.

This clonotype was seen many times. The CDR3 coding sequence is TGTGCCAGCAGCTTAGCCGTGAGTCAGTGGGATGAGCAGTTCTTC. Its translation: CASSLAVSQWDEQFF. The chain recombines TRBV11-3 with TRBJ2-1; D is undetermined. V lost 1 base and J lost 8, with 15 bases in between. Germline-derived CDR1 and CDR2 are SGHNT and YENEEA. The CDR3 runs 15 residues.

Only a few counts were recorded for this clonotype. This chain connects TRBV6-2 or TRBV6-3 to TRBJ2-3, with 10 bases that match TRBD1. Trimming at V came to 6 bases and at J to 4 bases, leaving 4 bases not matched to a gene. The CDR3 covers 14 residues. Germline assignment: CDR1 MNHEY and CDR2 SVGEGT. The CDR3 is CASSRQGAADTQYF. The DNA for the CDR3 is TGTGCCAGCAGCCGACAGGGGGCGGCAGATACGCAGTATTTT.

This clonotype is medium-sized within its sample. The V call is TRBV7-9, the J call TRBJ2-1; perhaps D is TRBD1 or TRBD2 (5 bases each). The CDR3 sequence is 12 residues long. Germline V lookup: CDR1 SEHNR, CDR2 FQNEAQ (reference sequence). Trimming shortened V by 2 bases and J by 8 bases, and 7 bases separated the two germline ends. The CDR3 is CASSLLGDEQFF. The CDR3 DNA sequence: TGTGCCAGCAGCTTACTGGGGGATGAGCAGTTCTTC.

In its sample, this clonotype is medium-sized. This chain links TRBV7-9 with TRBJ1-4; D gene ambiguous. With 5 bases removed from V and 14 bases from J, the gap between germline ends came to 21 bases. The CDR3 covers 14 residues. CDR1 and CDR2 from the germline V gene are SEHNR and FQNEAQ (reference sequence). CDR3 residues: CASSPGFAELGLFF. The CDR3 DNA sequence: TGTGCCAGCAGCCCTGGGTTCGCAGAGCTCGGGCTGTTTTTT.

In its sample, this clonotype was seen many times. The chain's CDR3 is CASSLRRGSQYF. The DNA for the CDR3 is TGTGCCAGCAGCTTAAGGCGGGGATCGCAGTATTTT. The rearrangement links TRBV7-9 to TRBJ2-3, with D maybe TRBD2 (6 bases). V gave up 2 bases and J gave up 10 bases, with 10 bases separating them. CDR3 length: 12 amino acids. CDR1 SEHNR and CDR2 FQNEAQ come from the germline V gene (reference sequence).

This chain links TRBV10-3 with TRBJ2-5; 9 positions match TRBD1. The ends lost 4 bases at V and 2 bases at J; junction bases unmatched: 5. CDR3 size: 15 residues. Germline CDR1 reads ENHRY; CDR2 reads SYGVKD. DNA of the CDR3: TGTGCCATCAGTGGAGGGGACAGGGAACAAGAGACCCAGTACTTC. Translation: CAISGGDREQETQYF.

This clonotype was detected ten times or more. The CDR3 region has the DNA TGTGCCAGCAGCCAAAAGGGCGCCAAAAACATTCAGTACTTC. Its protein product is CASSQKGAKNIQYF. The gene calls are TRBV7-9 and TRBJ2-4; D gene unclear. The germline V gene has CDR1 SEHNR and CDR2 FQNEAQ (reference sequence). The CDR3 loop spans 14 amino acids. Trimming removed 5 bases at V and 1 base at J, with 9 bases between.

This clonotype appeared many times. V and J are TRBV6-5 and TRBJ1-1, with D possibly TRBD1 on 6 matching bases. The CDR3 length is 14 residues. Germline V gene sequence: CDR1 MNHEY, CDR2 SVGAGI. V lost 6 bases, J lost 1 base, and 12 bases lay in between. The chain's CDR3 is CASRGRQENTEAFF. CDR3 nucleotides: TGTGCCAGCAGGGGGAGACAGGAGAACACTGAAGCTTTCTTT.

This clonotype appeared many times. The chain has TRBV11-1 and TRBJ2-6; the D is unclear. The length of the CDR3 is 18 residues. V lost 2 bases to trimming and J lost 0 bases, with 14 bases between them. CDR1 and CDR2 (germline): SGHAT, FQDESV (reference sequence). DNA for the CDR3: TGTGCCAGCAGCTTATTCGTCAGGTTACCCTCTGGGGCCAACGTCCTGACTTTC. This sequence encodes CASSLFVRLPSGANVLTF. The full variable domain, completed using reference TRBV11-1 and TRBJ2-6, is EAEVAQSPRYKITEKSQAVAFWCDPISGHATLYWYRQILGQGPELLVQFQDESVVDDSQLPKDRFSAERLKGVDSTLKIQPAELGDSAMYLCASSLFVRLPSGANVLTFGAGSRLTVL.

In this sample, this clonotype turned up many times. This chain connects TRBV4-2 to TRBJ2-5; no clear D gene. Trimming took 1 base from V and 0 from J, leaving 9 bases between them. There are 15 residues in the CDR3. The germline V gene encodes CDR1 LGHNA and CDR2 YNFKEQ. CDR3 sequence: CASSQGPYNQETQYF. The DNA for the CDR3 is TGTGCCAGCAGCCAAGGCCCCTATAACCAAGAGACCCAGTACTTC.

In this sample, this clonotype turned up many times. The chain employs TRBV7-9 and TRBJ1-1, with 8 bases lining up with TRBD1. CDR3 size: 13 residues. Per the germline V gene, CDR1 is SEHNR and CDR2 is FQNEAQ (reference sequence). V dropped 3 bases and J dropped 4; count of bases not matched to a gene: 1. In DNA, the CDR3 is TGTGCCAGCAGCTTTGACAGGGGCACTGAAGCTTTCTTT. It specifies CASSFDRGTEAFF. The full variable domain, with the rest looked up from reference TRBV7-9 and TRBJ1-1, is DTGVSQNPRHKITKRGQNVTFRCDPISEHNRLYWYRQTLGQGPEFLTYFQNEAQLEKSRLLSDRFSAERPKGSFSTLEIQRTEQGDSAMYLCASSFDRGTEAFFGQGTRLTVV.

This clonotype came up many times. DNA of the CDR3: TGCGCCAGCAGCCCCGTTTCAGGGGAGAATCAGCCCCAGCATTTT. Residues: CASSPVSGENQPQHF. V is TRBV4-3 and J is TRBJ1-5, with a weak D call TRBD1 (6 bases). The germline V gene encodes CDR1 LGHNA and CDR2 YSLEER. V shed 4 bases and J shed 4 bases, with 14 bases lying between them. This CDR3 spans 15 amino acids.

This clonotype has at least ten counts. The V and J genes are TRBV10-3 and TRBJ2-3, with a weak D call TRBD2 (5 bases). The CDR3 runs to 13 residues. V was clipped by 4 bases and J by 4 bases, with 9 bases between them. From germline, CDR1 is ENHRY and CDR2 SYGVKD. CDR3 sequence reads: CAISGPGADTQYF. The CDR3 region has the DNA TGTGCCATCAGTGGGCCCGGGGCAGATACGCAGTATTTT.

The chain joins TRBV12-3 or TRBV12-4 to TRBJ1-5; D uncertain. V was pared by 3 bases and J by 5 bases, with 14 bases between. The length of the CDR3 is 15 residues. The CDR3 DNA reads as TGTGCCAGCAGTTTGAGAGGGATCGGGTATCAGCCCCAGCATTTT. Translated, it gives CASSLRGIGYQPQHF.

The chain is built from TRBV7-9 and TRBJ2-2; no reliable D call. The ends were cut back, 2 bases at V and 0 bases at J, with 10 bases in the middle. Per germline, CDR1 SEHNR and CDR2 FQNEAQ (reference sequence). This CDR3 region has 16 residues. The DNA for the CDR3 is TGTGCCAGCAGCTTACGATTAGGTGCGAACACCGGGGAGCTGTTTTTT. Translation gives CASSLRLGANTGELFF.

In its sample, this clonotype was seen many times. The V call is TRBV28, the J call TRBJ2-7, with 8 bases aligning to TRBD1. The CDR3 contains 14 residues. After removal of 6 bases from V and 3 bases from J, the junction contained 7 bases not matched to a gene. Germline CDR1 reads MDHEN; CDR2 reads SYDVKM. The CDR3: CASSRDRPHYEQYF. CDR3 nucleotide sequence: TGTGCCAGCAGCAGGGACAGGCCCCACTACGAGCAGTACTTC.

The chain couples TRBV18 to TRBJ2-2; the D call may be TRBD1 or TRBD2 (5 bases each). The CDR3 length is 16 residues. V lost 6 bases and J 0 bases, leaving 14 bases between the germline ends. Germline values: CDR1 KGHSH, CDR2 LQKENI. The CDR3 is CASSRAGATNTGELFF. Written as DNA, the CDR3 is TGTGCCAGCTCGCGTGCCGGGGCCACGAACACCGGGGAGCTGTTTTTT.